Here is one T cell receptor (beta chain) with its context. V was cut by 6 bases and J by 5 bases, with 16 bases left in between. The germline gives CDR1 MGHDK, CDR2 SYGVNS. This CDR3 contains 14 residues. The data are from a study of blood T cells in healthy people across ages. For the second PCR, which ran for roughly 6 to 12 cycles, a sample-barcoded 5' primer and a J-beta primer mix were used. One entry per CDR3 protein, called by TCRdb with MiXCR from the 5' RACE reads. The data show some 800,000 distinct CDR3 sequences, with around 42% seen just once and about 21% held by the top ten. The TCR originated in a man in his 60s in good health. The V gene is TRBV25-1, the J gene TRBJ2-5; D is unresolved. Sequenced: blood. The CDR3, as DNA: TGTGCCAGCAGCCACTCCCCCCCGCTGGAGACCCAGTACTTC. The encoded protein is CASSHSPPLETQYF.